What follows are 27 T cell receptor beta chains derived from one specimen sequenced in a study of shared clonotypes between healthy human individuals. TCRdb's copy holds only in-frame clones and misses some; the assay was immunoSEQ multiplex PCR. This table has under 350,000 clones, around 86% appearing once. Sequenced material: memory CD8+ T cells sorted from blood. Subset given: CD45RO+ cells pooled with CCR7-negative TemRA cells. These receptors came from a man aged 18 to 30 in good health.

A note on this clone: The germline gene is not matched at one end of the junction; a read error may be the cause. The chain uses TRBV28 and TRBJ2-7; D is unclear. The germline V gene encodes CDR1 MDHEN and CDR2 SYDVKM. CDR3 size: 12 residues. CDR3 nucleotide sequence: TGTGCCAGCAGTCCCTCATCCTCCGAGCAGTACTTC. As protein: CASSPSSSEQYF. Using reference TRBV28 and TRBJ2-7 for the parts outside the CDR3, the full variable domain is DVKVTQSSRYLVKRTGEKVFLECVQDMDHENMFWYRQDPGLGLRLIYFSYDVKMKEKGDIPEGYSVSREKKERFSLILESASTNQTSMYLCASSPSSSEQYFGPGTRLTVT.

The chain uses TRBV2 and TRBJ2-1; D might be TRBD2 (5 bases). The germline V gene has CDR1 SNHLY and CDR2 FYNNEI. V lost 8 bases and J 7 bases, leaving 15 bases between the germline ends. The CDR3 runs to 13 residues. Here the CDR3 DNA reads TGTGCCAGCTCGAGGCCAGGCGGGAATGAGCAGTTCTTC. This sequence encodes CASSRPGGNEQFF.

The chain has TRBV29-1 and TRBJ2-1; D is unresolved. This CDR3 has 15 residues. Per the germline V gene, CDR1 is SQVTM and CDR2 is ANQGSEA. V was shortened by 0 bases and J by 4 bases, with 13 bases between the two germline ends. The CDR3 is CSVEDRQAPYNEQFF. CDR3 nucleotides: TGCAGCGTTGAAGATCGGCAGGCCCCGTACAATGAGCAGTTCTTC.

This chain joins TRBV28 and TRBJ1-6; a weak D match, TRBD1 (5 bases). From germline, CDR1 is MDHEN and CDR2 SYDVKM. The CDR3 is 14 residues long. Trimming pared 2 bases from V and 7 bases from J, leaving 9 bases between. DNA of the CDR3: TGTGCCAGCAGTTTAAGGGGTTTAAATTCACCCCTCCACTTT. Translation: CASSLRGLNSPLHF.

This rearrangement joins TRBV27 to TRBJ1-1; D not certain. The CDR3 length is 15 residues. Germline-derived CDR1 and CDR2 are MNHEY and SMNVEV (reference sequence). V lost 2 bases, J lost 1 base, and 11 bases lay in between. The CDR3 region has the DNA TGTGCCAGCAGTTTAGGCGACTTTCGGAACACTGAAGCTTTCTTT. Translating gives CASSLGDFRNTEAFF.

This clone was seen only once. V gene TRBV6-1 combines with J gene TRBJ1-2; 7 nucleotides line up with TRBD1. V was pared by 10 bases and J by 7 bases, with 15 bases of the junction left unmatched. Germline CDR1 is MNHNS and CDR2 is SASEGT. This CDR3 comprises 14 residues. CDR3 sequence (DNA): TGTGCCACCTTCCCTCAGGGGGTCAGTCCTGGCTACACCTTC. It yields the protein CATFPQGVSPGYTF.

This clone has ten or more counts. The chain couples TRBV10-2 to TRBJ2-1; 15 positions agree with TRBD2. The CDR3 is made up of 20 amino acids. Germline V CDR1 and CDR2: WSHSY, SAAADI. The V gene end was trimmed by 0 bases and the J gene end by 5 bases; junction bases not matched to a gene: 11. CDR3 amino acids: CASSESGGLAGGPINNEQFF. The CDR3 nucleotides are TGCGCCAGCAGTGAGTCTGGGGGACTAGCGGGAGGACCCATAAACAATGAGCAGTTCTTC.

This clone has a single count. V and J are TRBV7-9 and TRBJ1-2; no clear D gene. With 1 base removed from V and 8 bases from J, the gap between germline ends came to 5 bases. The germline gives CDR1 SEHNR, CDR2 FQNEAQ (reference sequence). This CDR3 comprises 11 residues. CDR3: CASSLVYGYTF. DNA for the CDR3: TGTGCCAGCAGCTTAGTATACGGCTACACCTTC.

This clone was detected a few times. CDR3 bases: TGTGCCAGCAGTGATCAAAGGGGGTGGAGAGAGACCCAGTACTTC. Translating gives CASSDQRGWRETQYF. The chain joins TRBV2 to TRBJ2-5, with a possible D match to TRBD1 (6 bases). Germline-derived CDR1 and CDR2 are SNHLY and FYNNEI. The CDR3 runs 15 residues. Trimming left V 3 bases short and J 4 bases short, with 15 bases between. Full variable domain (remainder filled in from reference TRBV2 and TRBJ2-5): EPEVTQTPSHQVTQMGQEVILRCVPISNHLYFYWYRQILGQKVEFLVSFYNNEISEKSEIFDDQFSVERPDGSNFTLKIRSTKLEDSAMYFCASSDQRGWRETQYFGPGTRLLVL.

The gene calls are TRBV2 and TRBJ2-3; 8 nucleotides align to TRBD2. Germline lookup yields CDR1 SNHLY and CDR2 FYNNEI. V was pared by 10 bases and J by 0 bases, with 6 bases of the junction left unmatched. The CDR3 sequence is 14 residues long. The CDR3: CAILSGSSTDTQYF. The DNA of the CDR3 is TGTGCCATTTTGAGCGGGAGTAGCACAGATACGCAGTATTTT. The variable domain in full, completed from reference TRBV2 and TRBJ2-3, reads EPEVTQTPSHQVTQMGQEVILRCVPISNHLYFYWYRQILGQKVEFLVSFYNNEISEKSEIFDDQFSVERPDGSNFTLKIRSTKLEDSAMYFCAILSGSSTDTQYFGPGTRLTVL.

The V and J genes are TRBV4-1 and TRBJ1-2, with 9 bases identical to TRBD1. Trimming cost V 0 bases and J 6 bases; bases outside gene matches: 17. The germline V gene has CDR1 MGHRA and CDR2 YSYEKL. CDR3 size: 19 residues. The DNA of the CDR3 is TGCGCCAGCAGCCAAGAATCAGTGTTTGGTGGGACAGGGCTAGATGGCTACACCTTC. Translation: CASSQESVFGGTGLDGYTF.

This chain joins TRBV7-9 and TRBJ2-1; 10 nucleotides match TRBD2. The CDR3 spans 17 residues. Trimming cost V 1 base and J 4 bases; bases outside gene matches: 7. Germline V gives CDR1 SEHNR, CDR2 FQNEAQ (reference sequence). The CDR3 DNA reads TGTGCCAGCAGCTTAGGGACTGCTAGCGGGGGTTACAATGAGCAGTTCTTC. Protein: CASSLGTASGGYNEQFF.

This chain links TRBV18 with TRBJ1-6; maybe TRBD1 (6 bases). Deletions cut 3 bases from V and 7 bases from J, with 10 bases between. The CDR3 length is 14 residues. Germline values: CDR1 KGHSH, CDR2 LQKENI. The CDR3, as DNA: TGTGCCAGCTCACCGGACAGTTCGAATTCACCCCTCCACTTT. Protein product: CASSPDSSNSPLHF.

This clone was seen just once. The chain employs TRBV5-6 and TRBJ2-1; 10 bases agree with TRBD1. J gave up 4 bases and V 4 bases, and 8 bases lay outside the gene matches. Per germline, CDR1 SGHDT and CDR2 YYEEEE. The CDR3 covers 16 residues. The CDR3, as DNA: TGTGCCAGCAGCCCTACCGGGACAGGGGTTTACAATGAGCAGTTCTTC. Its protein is CASSPTGTGVYNEQFF.

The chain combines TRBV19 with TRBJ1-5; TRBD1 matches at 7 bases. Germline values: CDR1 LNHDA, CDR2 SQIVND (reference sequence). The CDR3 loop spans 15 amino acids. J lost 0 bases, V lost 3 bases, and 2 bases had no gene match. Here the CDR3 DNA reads TGTGCCAGTAGTATTTGGACAGGTAGCAATCAGCCCCAGCATTTT. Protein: CASSIWTGSNQPQHF. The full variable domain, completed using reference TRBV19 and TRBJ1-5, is DGGITQSPKYLFRKEGQNVTLSCEQNLNHDAMYWYRQDPGQGLRLIYYSQIVNDFQKGDIAEGYSVSREKKESFPLTVTSAQKNPTAFYLCASSIWTGSNQPQHFGDGTRLSIL.

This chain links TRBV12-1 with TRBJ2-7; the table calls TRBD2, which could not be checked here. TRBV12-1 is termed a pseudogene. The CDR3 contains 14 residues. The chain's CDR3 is CASSFCGALYEQYF. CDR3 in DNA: TGTGCCAGCAGCTTCTGCGGAGCGCTGTACGAGCAGTACTTC.

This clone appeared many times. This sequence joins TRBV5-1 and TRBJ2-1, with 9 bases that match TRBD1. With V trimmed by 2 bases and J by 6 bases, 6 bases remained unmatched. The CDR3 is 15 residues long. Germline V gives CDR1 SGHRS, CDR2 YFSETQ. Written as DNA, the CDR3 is TGCGCCAGCAGCTTTGAGGGACAGGGTGGCAATGAGCAGTTCTTC. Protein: CASSFEGQGGNEQFF.

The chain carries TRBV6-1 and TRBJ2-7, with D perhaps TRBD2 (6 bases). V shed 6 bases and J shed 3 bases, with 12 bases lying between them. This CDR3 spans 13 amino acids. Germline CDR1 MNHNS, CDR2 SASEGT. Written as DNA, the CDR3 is TGTGCCAGCAGCATTACCGGGGGCTACGAGCAGTACTTC. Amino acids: CASSITGGYEQYF.

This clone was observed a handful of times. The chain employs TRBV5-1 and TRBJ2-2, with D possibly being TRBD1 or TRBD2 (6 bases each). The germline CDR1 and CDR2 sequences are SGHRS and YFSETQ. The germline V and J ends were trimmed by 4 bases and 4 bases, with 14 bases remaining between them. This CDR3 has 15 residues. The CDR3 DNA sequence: TGCGCCAGCAGCAAGGAGGGGGAGAGCACCGGGGAGCTGTTTTTT. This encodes CASSKEGESTGELFF.

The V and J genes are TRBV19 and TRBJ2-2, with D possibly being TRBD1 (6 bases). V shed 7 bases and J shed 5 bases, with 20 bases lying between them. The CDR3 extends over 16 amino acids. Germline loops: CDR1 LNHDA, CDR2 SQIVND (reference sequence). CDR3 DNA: TGTGCCAGTACCCCAAAGGAAAACAGGGAAACCGGGGAGCTGTTTTTT. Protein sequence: CASTPKENRETGELFF.

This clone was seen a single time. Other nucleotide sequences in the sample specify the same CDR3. In nucleotides, the CDR3 is TGTGCCAGCAGTGACGGAGTCAATGAGCAGTTCTTC. Translated: CASSDGVNEQFF. V is TRBV6-4 and J is TRBJ2-1; no reliable D call. With 2 bases removed from V and 6 bases from J, the gap between germline ends came to 5 bases. The CDR3 covers 12 residues. Germline-derived CDR1 and CDR2 are MRHNA and SNTAGT.

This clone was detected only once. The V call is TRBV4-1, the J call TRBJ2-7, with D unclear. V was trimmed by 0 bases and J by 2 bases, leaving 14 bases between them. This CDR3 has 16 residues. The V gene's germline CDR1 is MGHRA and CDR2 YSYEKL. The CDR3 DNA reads TGCGCCAGCAGCCAAGACTCGCCGGTTGCTACCTACGAGCAGTACTTC. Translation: CASSQDSPVATYEQYF.

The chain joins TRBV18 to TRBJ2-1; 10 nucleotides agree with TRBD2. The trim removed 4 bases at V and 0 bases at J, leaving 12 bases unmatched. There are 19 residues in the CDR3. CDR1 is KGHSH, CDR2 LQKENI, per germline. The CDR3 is CASSQMIAGGRSSYNEQFF. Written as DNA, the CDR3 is TGTGCCAGCTCACAAATGATAGCGGGAGGAAGAAGCTCCTACAATGAGCAGTTCTTC.

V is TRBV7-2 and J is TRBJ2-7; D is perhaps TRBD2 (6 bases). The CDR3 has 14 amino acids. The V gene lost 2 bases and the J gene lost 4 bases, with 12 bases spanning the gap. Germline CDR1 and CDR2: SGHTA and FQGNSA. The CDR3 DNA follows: TGTGCCAGCAGCTTAATCCCGGGGGTATACGAGCAGTACTTC. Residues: CASSLIPGVYEQYF.

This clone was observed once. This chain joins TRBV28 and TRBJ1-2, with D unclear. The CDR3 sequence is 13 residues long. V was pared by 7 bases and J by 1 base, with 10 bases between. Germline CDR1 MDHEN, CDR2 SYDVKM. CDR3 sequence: CASIPGFNYGYTF. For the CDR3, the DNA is TGTGCCAGCATCCCGGGGTTTAACTATGGCTACACCTTC.

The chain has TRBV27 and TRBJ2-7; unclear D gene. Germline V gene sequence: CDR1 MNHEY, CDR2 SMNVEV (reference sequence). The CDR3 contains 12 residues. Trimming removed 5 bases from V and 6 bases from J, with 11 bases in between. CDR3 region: CASSHLQTEQYF. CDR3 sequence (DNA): TGTGCCAGCAGTCATCTTCAGACCGAGCAGTACTTC.

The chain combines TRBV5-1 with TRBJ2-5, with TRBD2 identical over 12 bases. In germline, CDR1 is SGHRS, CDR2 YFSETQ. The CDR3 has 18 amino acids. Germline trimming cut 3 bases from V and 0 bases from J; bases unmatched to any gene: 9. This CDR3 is CASSWVFRLAGDQETQYF. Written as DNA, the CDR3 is TGCGCCAGCAGCTGGGTCTTCAGACTAGCGGGGGACCAAGAGACCCAGTACTTC.